Following are 2 T cell receptor beta chains from one sample sequenced in a study of blood T cell repertoires in COVID-19. Data came from immunoSEQ multiplex PCR; TCRdb stores just in-frame clones and leaves some out. Here the sample spans fewer than 250,000 clones, more than 70% being singletons. What was sequenced was peripheral blood. The receptors here all came from a woman aged 80 or older with COVID-19, enrolled during active disease.

The V gene is TRBV21-1, the J gene TRBJ2-7; TRBD1 is taken as the D call from the table, unchecked against the DNA. TRBV21-1 has pseudogene status. The CDR3 totals 16 residues. The CDR3 bases are TGTGCCAGCAGCAGAGTAACAGGGGGGTTGCCATACGAGCAGTACTTC. Translating it yields CASSRVTGGLPYEQYF.

V gene TRBV5-1 combines with J gene TRBJ2-7; 11 bases are a match to TRBD2. CDR1 is SGHRS, CDR2 YFSETQ, per germline. Trimming removed 4 bases from V and 2 bases from J; junction bases left unmatched: 8. The CDR3 runs to 16 residues. CDR3 amino acids: CASSILAGGVPYEQYF. The CDR3 DNA follows: TGCGCCAGCAGCATATTAGCGGGGGGGGTTCCCTACGAGCAGTACTTC.